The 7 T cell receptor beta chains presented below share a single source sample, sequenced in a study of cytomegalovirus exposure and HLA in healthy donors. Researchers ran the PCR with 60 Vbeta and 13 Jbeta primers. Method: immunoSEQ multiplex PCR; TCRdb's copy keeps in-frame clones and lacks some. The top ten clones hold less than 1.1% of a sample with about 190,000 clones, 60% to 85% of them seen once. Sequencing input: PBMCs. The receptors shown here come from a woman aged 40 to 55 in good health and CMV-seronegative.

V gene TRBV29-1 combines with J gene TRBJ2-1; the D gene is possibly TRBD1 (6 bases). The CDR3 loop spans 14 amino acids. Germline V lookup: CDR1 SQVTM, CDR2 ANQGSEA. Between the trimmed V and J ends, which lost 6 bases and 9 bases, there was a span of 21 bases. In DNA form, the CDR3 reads TGCAGCGTCTTCCCCTTAAACAGGGACACTGAGCAGTTCTTC. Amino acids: CSVFPLNRDTEQFF.

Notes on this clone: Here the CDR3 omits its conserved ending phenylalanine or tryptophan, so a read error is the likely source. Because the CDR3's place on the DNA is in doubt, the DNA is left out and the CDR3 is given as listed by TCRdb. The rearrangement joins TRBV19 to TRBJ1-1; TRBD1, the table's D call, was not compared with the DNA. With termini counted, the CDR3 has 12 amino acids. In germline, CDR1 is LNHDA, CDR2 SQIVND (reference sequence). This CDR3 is CASTDRTAGFTL.

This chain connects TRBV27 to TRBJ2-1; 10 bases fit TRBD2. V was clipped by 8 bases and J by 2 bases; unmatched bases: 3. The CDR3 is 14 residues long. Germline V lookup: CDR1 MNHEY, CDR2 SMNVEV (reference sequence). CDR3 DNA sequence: TGTGCCAGCGGAGCGGGAGGGCCCTACAATGAGCAGTTCTTC. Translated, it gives CASGAGGPYNEQFF.

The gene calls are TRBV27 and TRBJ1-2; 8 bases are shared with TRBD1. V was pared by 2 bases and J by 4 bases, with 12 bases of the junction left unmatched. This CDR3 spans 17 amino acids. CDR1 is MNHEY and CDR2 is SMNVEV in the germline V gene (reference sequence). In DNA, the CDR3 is TGTGCCAGCAGTTTAATGTCCCCCGACAGGGGTAGCTATGGCTACACCTTC. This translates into CASSLMSPDRGSYGYTF.

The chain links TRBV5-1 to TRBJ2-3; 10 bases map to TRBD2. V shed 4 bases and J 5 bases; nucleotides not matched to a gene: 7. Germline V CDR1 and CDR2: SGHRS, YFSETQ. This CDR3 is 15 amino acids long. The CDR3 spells CASSPFASGGDTQYF. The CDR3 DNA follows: TGCGCCAGCAGCCCCTTTGCTAGCGGGGGAGATACGCAGTATTTT.

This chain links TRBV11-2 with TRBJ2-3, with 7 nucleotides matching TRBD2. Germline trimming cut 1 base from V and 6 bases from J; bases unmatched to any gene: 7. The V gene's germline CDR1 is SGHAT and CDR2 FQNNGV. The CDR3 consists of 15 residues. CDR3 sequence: CASSLAGGSGDTQYF. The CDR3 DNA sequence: TGTGCCAGCAGCTTAGCGGGAGGATCGGGTGATACGCAGTATTTT.

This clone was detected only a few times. CDR3 nucleotides: TGTGCCAGCAGTCCTACAGGGGTCGTCACTGAAGCTTTCTTT. The encoded protein is CASSPTGVVTEAFF. J is TRBJ1-1 and V is TRBV6-5; TRBD1 matches 7 bases. The CDR3 is 14 residues long. CDR1 and CDR2 (germline): MNHEY, SVGAGI. V was clipped by 5 bases and J by 4 bases; unmatched bases: 7.